Listed below are T cell receptor beta chains from one sample, sequenced in a study of a mutant IDH1 vaccine in newly diagnosed glioma. Clones were sequenced by immunoSEQ multiplex PCR, and TCRdb holds only the in-frame ones, with some missing. This table has tens of thousands of clones, roughly 90% appearing once. No antigen is known for these receptors. Sequencing was performed on PBMCs, taken from a glioma patient whose treatment included an IDH1 peptide vaccine. These receptor sequences come from a man between 18 and 29 years old with glioma. Both conserved end residues are part of each CDR3. The order of the fields is D gene, V gene, J gene, clone size, CDR3 DNA, CDR3 protein. D genes are given only for firm matches. The size of a clone is reported for some rows only, either as once, few or many, or as a class for expanded clones.

.	TRBV5-4	TRBJ1-1	.	TGTGCCAGCAGCTGGGGATTACGGACTGAAGCTTTCTTT	CASSWGLRTEAFF
.	TRBV27	TRBJ1-1	.	TGTGCCAGCAGTTGGTTGGGACATAACACTGAAGCTTTCTTT	CASSWLGHNTEAFF
TRBD2	TRBV19	TRBJ2-7	.	TGTGCCAGTAGTATAGCAGGGAGGGGTGGCTACGAGCAGTACTTC	CASSIAGRGGYEQYF
.	TRBV28	TRBJ2-5	.	TGTGCCAGCACCTTCCAGGGGGGAAGTGAGACCCAGTACTTC	CASTFQGGSETQYF
.	TRBV7-6	TRBJ2-1	.	TGTGCCAGCAGCTTAGTTCAGGGGAGGGGGCAGTTCTTC	CASSLVQGRGQFF
TRBD1	TRBV30	TRBJ2-7	.	TGTGCCTGGAGTGCCTGGGACAGGGGGACTGGCGAGCAGTACTTC	CAWSAWDRGTGEQYF
.	TRBV6-5	TRBJ1-1	.	TGTGCCAGCCGATCTGAGGTGGGCACTGAAGCTTTCTTT	CASRSEVGTEAFF
TRBD1	TRBV29-1	TRBJ1-1	few	TGCAGCGTTGGGACAGGGAAGACTGAAGCTTTCTTT	CSVGTGKTEAFF
TRBD2	TRBV9	TRBJ2-2	.	TGTGCCAGCAGCGAGGGGACTAGCTCCGGGGAGCTGTTTTTT	CASSEGTSSGELFF
.	TRBV6-1	TRBJ1-5	.	TGTGCCAGCAGTGAATTTTTCACTGAGGGCGATCAGCCCCAGCATTTT	CASSEFFTEGDQPQHF
TRBD2	TRBV6-1	TRBJ2-2	.	TGTGCCAGCAGTGAGGGGGCGGGAGGGCCGAGGACCGGGGAGCTGTTTTTT	CASSEGAGGPRTGELFF
.	TRBV7-2	TRBJ1-5	.	TGTGCCAGCAGCTCTAACCCCGGGCAGCCCCAGCATTTT	CASSSNPGQPQHF
TRBD2	TRBV30	TRBJ2-5	.	TGTGCCTGGAGTCTGCTTAGCGGGAGTAGAGAGACCCAGTACTTC	CAWSLLSGSRETQYF
.	TRBV7-2	TRBJ1-2	.	TGTGCCAGCAGCCCAGACGGATTCTATGGCTACACCTTC	CASSPDGFYGYTF
TRBD2	TRBV7-2	TRBJ2-1	.	TGTGCCAGCAGCCCAGGACTAGCGGGATCAGGTGAGCAGTTCTTC	CASSPGLAGSGEQFF
TRBD1	TRBV4-2	TRBJ2-7	.	TGTGCCAGCAGCCCTCCGGGACAGGGCGACGAGCAGTACTTC	CASSPPGQGDEQYF
.	TRBV5-6	TRBJ1-2	.	TGTGCCAGCAGCTCCGGGACAAGAGGGGGCTACACCTTC	CASSSGTRGGYTF
.	TRBV7-2	TRBJ1-2	.	TGTGCCAGCAGCTTAGATCTCGGGTATGGCTACACCTTC	CASSLDLGYGYTF
.	TRBV10-3	TRBJ2-6	once	TGTGCCATCAGTGGGGGGCTGGGGGCCAACGTCCTGACTTTC	CAISGGLGANVLTF
.	TRBV6-1	TRBJ2-7	.	TGTGCCAGCAGTGAACCCGGACACATACTCGCGGAGCAGTACTTC	CASSEPGHILAEQYF
TRBD2	TRBV5-1	TRBJ2-5	.	TGCGCCAGCAGCCTCTGGGGGGGCCAAGAGACCCAGTACTTC	CASSLWGGQETQYF
.	TRBV11-3	TRBJ2-3	.	TGTGCCAGCAGCTTGCAGGGTCTGGGCACAGATACGCAGTATTTT	CASSLQGLGTDTQYF
.	TRBV7-9	TRBJ1-1	.	TGTGCCAGCAGCTCTTGGGGGAGAAGCACTGAAGCTTTCTTT	CASSSWGRSTEAFF
.	TRBV5-6	TRBJ2-1	.	TGTGCCAGCAGCCCAACGGGGTGGGAAGACAATGAGCAGTTCTTC	CASSPTGWEDNEQFF
.	TRBV30	TRBJ2-1	.	TGTGCCTGGCGGGAGTCCTACAATGAGCAGTTCTTC	CAWRESYNEQFF
.	TRBV30	TRBJ1-1	.	TGTGCCTGGAGTTTTGGGGGGCGATGGACTGAAGCTTTCTTT	CAWSFGGRWTEAFF
.	TRBV6-1	TRBJ2-1	once	TGTGCCAGCAGTGGGATAGGGTCTAGAGAGCAGTTCTTC	CASSGIGSREQFF
TRBD1	TRBV6-6	TRBJ1-2	.	TGTGCCAGCAGTCAAAATCAACCGGGACAGGGGCGCGGCTACACCTTC	CASSQNQPGQGRGYTF
TRBD1	TRBV6-5	TRBJ2-7	.	TGTGCCAGCAGAACGGACAGGGGGCGCGAGTACGAGCAGTACTTC	CASRTDRGREYEQYF
TRBD1	TRBV7-9	TRBJ1-2	.	TGTGCCAGCAGCGGGGACAGGGGGCTGGGTGGCTACACCTTC	CASSGDRGLGGYTF
.	TRBV25-1	TRBJ1-1	.	TGTGCCAGCAGTAATCAGCAGGGAAGTACTGAAGCTTTCTTT	CASSNQQGSTEAFF
.	TRBV6-1	TRBJ2-5	medium-sized	TGTGCCAGCAGTGGGGGCGGTGGCCAAGAGACCCAGTACTTC	CASSGGGGQETQYF
.	TRBV20-1	TRBJ1-1	once	TGCAGTGCTAGAGAGAACACTGAAGCTTTCTTT	CSARENTEAFF
.	TRBV25-1	TRBJ1-5	.	TGTGCCAGCAGTGCAACAGGGAGCAATCAGCCCCAGCATTTT	CASSATGSNQPQHF
.	TRBV4-3	TRBJ1-6	.	TGCGCCAGCAGCCAAGATCTCGGATTCTCCTATAATTCACCCCTCCACTTT	CASSQDLGFSYNSPLHF
.	TRBV18	TRBJ1-1	.	TGTGCCAGCTATTTTGGGAGGGGCACTGAAGCTTTCTTT	CASYFGRGTEAFF
.	TRBV6-5	TRBJ1-1	.	TGTGCCAGCAGACCGAGCGGACGGCGGAACACTGAAGCTTTCTTT	CASRPSGRRNTEAFF
.	TRBV5-4	TRBJ1-2	.	TGTGCCAGCAGCTTGGAAAATGGCTACACCTTC	CASSLENGYTF
.	TRBV6-6	TRBJ1-5	.	TGTGCCAGCAGTCAACGACAGGCACCAATGAACCAGCCCCAGCATTTT	CASSQRQAPMNQPQHF
.	TRBV29-1	TRBJ2-1	few	TGCAGCGTTGGGGAGTTGGGCTCCTACAATGAGCAGTTCTTC	CSVGELGSYNEQFF
TRBD1	TRBV7-9	TRBJ2-1	once	TGTGCCAGCAGCCCTAATTCGGGACAGGGGATCGATGAGCAGTTCTTC	CASSPNSGQGIDEQFF
.	TRBV7-8	TRBJ1-2	.	TGTGCCAGCAGCTTAGAAGGTGGGATATATGGCTACACCTTC	CASSLEGGIYGYTF
.	TRBV5-5	TRBJ1-1	.	TGTGCCAGCAGCGCACTACCGGGACAGAACACTGAAGCTTTCTTT	CASSALPGQNTEAFF
TRBD1	TRBV6-6	TRBJ2-7	.	TGTGCCAGCAGTCGGGGACAGGGGGGGTACGAGCAGTACTTC	CASSRGQGGYEQYF
TRBD1	TRBV10-3	TRBJ2-7	.	TGTGCCACGACAGGGCTAAGCTACGAGCAGTACTTC	CATTGLSYEQYF
.	TRBV9	TRBJ1-1	medium-sized	TGTGCCAGCAGCGAGGACATGAACACTGAAGCTTTCTTT	CASSEDMNTEAFF
TRBD1	TRBV7-8	TRBJ2-6	.	TGTGCCAGCAGATGGCGGACAGGGGTCTCTGGGGCCAACGTCCTGACTTTC	CASRWRTGVSGANVLTF
TRBD1	TRBV5-1	TRBJ1-1	.	TGCGCCAGCAGCCCCCAGACAGGGGGGAACACTGAAGCTTTCTTT	CASSPQTGGNTEAFF
TRBD1	TRBV30	TRBJ2-7	once	TGTGCCTGGCTGGACAGGGCCTCCTACGAGCAGTACTTC	CAWLDRASYEQYF
.	TRBV2	TRBJ1-2	few	TGTGCCAGCAGTGAAGCAGCAGGGCGGAACTATGGCTACACCTTC	CASSEAAGRNYGYTF
TRBD1	TRBV10-3	TRBJ1-6	.	TGTGCCTCTTCGGGACAGGGGGATTCACCCCTCCACTTT	CASSGQGDSPLHF